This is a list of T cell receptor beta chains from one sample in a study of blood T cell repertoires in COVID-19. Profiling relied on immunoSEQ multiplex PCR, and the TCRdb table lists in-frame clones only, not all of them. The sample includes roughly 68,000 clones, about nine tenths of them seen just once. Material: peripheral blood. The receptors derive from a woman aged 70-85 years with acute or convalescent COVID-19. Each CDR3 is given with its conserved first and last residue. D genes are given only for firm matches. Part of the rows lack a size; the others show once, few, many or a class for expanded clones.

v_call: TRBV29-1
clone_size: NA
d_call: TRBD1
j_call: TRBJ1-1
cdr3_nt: TGCAGCGTTTCGGACAGGGACACTGAAGCTTTCTTT
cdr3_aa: CSVSDRDTEAFF

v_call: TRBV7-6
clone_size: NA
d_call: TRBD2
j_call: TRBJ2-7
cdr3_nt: TGTGCCAGCACCAAGACTAGCGGGCCCTACGAGCAGTACTTC
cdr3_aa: CASTKTSGPYEQYF

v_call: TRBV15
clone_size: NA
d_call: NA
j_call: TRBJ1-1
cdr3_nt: TGTGCCACCAGCTGGAGAAACAGGGTTGGAACTGAAGCTTTCTTT
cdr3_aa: CATSWRNRVGTEAFF

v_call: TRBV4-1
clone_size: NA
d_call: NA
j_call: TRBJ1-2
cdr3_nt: TGCGCCAGCAGCCATCCCCCTGGACAGTTGTCACGTGGCTACACCTTC
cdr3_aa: CASSHPPGQLSRGYTF

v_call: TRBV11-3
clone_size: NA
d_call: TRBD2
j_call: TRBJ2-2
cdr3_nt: TGTGCCAGCAGCATTTCCTTTGGGGGGGGTGACACCGGGGAGCTGTTTTTT
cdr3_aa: CASSISFGGGDTGELFF

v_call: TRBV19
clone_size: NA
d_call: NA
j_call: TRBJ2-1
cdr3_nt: TGTGCCAGTAGTATTGGCAGAAGCTCCTACAATGAGCAGTTCTTC
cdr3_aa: CASSIGRSSYNEQFF

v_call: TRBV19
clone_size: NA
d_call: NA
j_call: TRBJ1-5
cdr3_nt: TGTGCCAGTAGTATCAATGGCAGGGGAGGCAATCAGCCCCAGCATTTT
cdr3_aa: CASSINGRGGNQPQHF

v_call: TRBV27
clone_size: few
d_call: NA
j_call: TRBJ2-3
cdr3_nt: TGTGCCAGCAGTTCTAACAGGGAGATGGGTGGAGATACGCAGTATTTT
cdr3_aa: CASSSNREMGGDTQYF

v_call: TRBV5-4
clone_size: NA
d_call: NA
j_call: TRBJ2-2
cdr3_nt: TGTGCCAGCAGCTTGGTTAGCACCACCGGGGAGCTGTTTTTT
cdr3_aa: CASSLVSTTGELFF

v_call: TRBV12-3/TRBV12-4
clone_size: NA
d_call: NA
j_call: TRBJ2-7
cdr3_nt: TGTGCCAGCAGTTTTCCGGGATCCTACGAGCAGTACTTC
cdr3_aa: CASSFPGSYEQYF

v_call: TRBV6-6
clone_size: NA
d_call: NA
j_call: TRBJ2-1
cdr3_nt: TGTGCCAGCTTGGCGGGCGGCTCCTACAATGAGCAGTTCTTC
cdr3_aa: CASLAGGSYNEQFF

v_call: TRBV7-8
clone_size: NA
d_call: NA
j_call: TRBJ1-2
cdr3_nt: TGTGCCAGCAGCCCCCGCGAAGGAGGCTATGGCTACACCTTC
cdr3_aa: CASSPREGGYGYTF

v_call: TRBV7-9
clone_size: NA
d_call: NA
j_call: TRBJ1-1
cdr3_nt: TGTGCCAGCAGCCCTAGTTACAAGGGGGGGCTCAACACTGAAGCTTTCTTT
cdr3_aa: CASSPSYKGGLNTEAFF

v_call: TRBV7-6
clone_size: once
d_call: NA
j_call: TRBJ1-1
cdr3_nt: TGTGCCAGCAGCTTACTAGGGAGCAGGAACACTGAAGCTTTCTTT
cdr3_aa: CASSLLGSRNTEAFF

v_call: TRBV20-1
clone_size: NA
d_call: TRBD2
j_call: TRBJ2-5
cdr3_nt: TGCAGTGCTGTAGCGGGGAGGACCCAGTACTTC
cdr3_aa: CSAVAGRTQYF

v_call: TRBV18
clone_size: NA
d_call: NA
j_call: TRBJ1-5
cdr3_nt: TGTGCCAGCTCATCGGGGGGATCTCAGCCCCAGCATTTT
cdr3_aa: CASSSGGSQPQHF

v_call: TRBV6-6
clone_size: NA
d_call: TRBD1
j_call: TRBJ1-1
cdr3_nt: TGTGCCAGCAGCCGAAGGATGACGGGACAGATCAGCCCGTACGCTGAAGCTTTCTTT
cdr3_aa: CASSRRMTGQISPYAEAFF

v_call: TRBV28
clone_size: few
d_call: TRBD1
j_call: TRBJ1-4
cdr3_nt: TGTGCCAGCAGCCGCGCCGGGACAGGACCTAATGAAAAACTGTTTTTT
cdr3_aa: CASSRAGTGPNEKLFF

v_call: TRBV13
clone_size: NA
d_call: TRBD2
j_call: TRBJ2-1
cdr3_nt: TGTGCCAGCAGCAAAGGGGCGGGAGAAGCTGAGCAGTTCTTC
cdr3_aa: CASSKGAGEAEQFF

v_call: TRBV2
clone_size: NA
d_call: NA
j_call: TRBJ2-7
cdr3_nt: TGTGCCAGCAGTGAAGTGGTTAACGGAGGGAAGCGGGTGGATCCCTACGAGCAGTACTTC
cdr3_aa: CASSEVVNGGKRVDPYEQYF

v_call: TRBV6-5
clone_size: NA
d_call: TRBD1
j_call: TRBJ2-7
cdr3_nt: TGTGCCAGCAGTCAGGGGGCGAACGAGCAGTACTTC
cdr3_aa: CASSQGANEQYF

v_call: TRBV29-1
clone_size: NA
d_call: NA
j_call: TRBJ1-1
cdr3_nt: TGCAGCGTTGATCGATTACAGTTGAACACTGAAGCTTTCTTT
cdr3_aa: CSVDRLQLNTEAFF

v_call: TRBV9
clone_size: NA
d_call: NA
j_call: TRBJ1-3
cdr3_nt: TGTGCCAGCTCCCGGGGCTCTGGAAACACCATATATTTT
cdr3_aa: CASSRGSGNTIYF

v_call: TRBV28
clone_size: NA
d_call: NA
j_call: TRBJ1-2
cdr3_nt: TGTGCCAGCAGTTTACCCCACTACTATGGCTACACCTTC
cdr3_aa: CASSLPHYYGYTF

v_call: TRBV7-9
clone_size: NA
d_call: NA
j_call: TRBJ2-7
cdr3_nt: TGTGCCAGCAGCGACGACAGCAGCGCCTACGAGCAGTACTTC
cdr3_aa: CASSDDSSAYEQYF